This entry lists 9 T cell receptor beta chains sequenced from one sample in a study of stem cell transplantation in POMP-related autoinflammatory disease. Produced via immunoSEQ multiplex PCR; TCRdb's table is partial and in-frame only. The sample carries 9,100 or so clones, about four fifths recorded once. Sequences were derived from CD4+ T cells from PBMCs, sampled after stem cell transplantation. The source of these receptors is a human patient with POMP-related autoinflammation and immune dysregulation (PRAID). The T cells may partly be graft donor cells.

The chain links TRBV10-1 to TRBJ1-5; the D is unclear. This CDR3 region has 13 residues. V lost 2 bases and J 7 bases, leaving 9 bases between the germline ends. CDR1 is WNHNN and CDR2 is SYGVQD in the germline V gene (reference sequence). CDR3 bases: TGCGCCAGCAGTGAGGGGGTGCGGCAGCCCCAGCATTTT. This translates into CASSEGVRQPQHF.

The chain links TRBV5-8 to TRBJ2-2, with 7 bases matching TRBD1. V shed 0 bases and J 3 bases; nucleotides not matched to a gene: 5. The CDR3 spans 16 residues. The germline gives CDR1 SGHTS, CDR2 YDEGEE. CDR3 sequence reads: CASSLAYRGDTGELFF. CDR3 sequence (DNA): TGTGCCAGCAGCTTGGCTTACAGGGGCGACACCGGGGAGCTGTTTTTT.

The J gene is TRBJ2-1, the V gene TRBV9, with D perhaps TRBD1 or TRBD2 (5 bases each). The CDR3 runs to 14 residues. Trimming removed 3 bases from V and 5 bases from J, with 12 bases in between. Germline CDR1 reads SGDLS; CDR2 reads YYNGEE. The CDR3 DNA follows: TGTGCCAGCAGCGCAGGGCTGGAGGACAATGAGCAGTTCTTC. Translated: CASSAGLEDNEQFF.

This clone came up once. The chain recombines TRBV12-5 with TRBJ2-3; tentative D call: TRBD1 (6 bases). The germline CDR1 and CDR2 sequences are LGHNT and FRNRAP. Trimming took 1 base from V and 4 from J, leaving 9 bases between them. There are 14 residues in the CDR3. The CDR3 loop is CASGLGQVADTQYF. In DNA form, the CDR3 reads TGTGCTAGTGGTTTGGGACAGGTGGCAGATACGCAGTATTTT. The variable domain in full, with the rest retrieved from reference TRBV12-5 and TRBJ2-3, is DARVTQTPRHKVTEMGQEVTMRCQPILGHNTVFWYRQTMMQGLELLAYFRNRAPLDDSGMPKDRFSAEMPDATLATLKIQPSEPRDSAVYFCASGLGQVADTQYFGPGTRLTVL.

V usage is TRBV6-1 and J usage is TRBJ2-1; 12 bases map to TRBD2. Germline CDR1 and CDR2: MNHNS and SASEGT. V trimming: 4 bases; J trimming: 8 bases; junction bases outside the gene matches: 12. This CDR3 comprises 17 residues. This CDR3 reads CASSGRLTSGSRHEQFF. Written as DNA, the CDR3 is TGTGCCAGCAGTGGCCGATTGACTAGCGGGAGTAGACATGAGCAGTTCTTC.

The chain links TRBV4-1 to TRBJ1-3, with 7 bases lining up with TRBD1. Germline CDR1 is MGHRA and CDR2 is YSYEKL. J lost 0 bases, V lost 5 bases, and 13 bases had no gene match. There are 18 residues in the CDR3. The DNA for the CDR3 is TGCGCCAGCAGCACCGACCCGGGACAGAAATCCTCTGGAAACACCATATATTTT. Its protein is CASSTDPGQKSSGNTIYF.

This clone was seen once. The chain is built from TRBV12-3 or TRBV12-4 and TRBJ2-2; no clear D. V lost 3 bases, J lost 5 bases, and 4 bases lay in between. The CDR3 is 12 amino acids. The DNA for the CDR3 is TGTGCCAGCAGTTTTCCGACCGGGGAGCTGTTTTTT. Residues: CASSFPTGELFF.

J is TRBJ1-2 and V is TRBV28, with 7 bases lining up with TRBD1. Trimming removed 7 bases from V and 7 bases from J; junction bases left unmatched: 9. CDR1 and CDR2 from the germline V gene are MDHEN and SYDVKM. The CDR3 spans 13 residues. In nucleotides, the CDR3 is TGTGCCAGCACCCCGGGAGGGGGCGGTGGCTACACCTTC. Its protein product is CASTPGGGGGYTF.

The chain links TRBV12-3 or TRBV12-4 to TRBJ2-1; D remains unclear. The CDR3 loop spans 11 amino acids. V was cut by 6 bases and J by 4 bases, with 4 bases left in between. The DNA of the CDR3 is TGTGCCAGCAGGGTTTACAATGAGCAGTTCTTC. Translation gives CASRVYNEQFF.